A single sample is the source of the 29 T cell receptor beta chains below, sequenced in a study of blood T cell repertoires in COVID-19. Data came from immunoSEQ multiplex PCR; TCRdb stores just in-frame clones and leaves some out. The table shows roughly 350,000 clones, with roughly 86% occurring only once. Sequencing used peripheral blood. Every receptor here comes from a woman in her 70s with COVID-19, enrolled during active disease.

The chain has TRBV4-1 and TRBJ1-3; 7 nucleotides match TRBD1. This CDR3 is 17 amino acids long. After removal of 3 bases from V and 0 bases from J, the junction contained 8 bases not matched to a gene. The V gene's germline CDR1 is MGHRA and CDR2 YSYEKL. CDR3 sequence reads: CASSHPGGSISGNTIYF. The CDR3, as DNA: TGCGCCAGCAGCCACCCAGGGGGGTCGATCTCTGGAAACACCATATATTTT.

The chain links TRBV28 to TRBJ1-2; unclear D gene. Trimming removed 10 bases from V and 3 bases from J, with 12 bases in between. The CDR3 sequence is 12 residues long. Germline assignment: CDR1 MDHEN and CDR2 SYDVKM. The CDR3 is CATEVVDYGYTF. In DNA form, the CDR3 reads TGTGCCACAGAAGTGGTCGACTATGGCTACACCTTC.

The J gene is TRBJ2-3, the V gene TRBV28, with D tentatively TRBD2 (7 bases). CDR3 size: 15 residues. Germline V gives CDR1 MDHEN, CDR2 SYDVKM. Trimming removed 3 bases from V and 2 bases from J, with 12 bases in between. In DNA form, the CDR3 reads TGTGCCAGCAGTTTTGGGGGGGACACCACAGATACGCAGTATTTT. Translation gives CASSFGGDTTDTQYF.

The V call is TRBV2, the J call TRBJ1-1; D ambiguous. V was trimmed by 5 bases and J by 1 base, leaving 8 bases between them. Germline V gene lookup returns CDR1 SNHLY and CDR2 FYNNEI. The CDR3 is 13 amino acids. The CDR3 coding sequence is TGTGCCAGCAGTTTGTCTTCGAACACTGAAGCTTTCTTT. Translating gives CASSLSSNTEAFF.

The chain carries TRBV10-3 and TRBJ2-1; 10 bases fit TRBD2. Germline V lookup: CDR1 ENHRY, CDR2 SYGVKD. The CDR3 consists of 14 residues. Germline trimming cut 8 bases from V and 5 bases from J; bases unmatched to any gene: 6. CDR3 loop: CAIGVAGGDNEQFF. CDR3 sequence (DNA): TGTGCCATCGGGGTAGCGGGGGGAGACAATGAGCAGTTCTTC.

The V call is TRBV5-6, the J call TRBJ1-2; D is perhaps TRBD1 (6 bases). Germline loops: CDR1 SGHDT, CDR2 YYEEEE. The CDR3 spans 15 residues. With 0 bases removed from V and 3 bases from J, the gap between germline ends came to 12 bases. The DNA for the CDR3 is TGTGCCAGCAGCTTGGATCGGGACATCTACTATGGCTACACCTTC. Translated: CASSLDRDIYYGYTF.

This clone was observed many times. V and J are TRBV6-5 and TRBJ2-7, with D possibly TRBD2 on 7 matching bases. Germline CDR1 MNHEY, CDR2 SVGAGI. The CDR3 has 15 amino acids. Trimming took off 5 bases at V and 4 bases at J, with 18 bases between the two ends. The CDR3 loop is CASSKHGGPSYEQYF. In DNA form, the CDR3 reads TGTGCCAGCAGTAAACACGGGGGGCCCTCATACGAGCAGTACTTC.

This chain links TRBV27 with TRBJ2-7; TRBD1 agrees at 10 bases. Per the germline V gene, CDR1 is MNHEY and CDR2 is SMNVEV (reference sequence). Germline trimming cut 5 bases from V and 2 bases from J; bases unmatched to any gene: 12. The CDR3 contains 17 residues. CDR3 sequence (DNA): TGTGCCAGCAGTCCCCGAAGGGGACAGGGGAACACCTACGAGCAGTACTTC. It specifies CASSPRRGQGNTYEQYF.

The chain combines TRBV25-1 with TRBJ2-7; 10 bases align to TRBD2. CDR3 length: 15 residues. CDR1 and CDR2 from the germline V gene are MGHDK and SYGVNS. V lost 5 bases, J lost 2 bases, and 6 bases stayed unmatched. The CDR3 sequence: CASSLLAGATYEQYF. CDR3 in DNA: TGTGCCAGCAGTCTCCTAGCGGGGGCCACCTACGAGCAGTACTTC.

This clone was detected only a few times. The chain's CDR3 is CASSLAPGQGEPLHF. The CDR3 nucleotides are TGTGCCAGCAGCTTAGCCCCGGGACAGGGGGAACCCCTCCACTTT. V usage is TRBV7-2 and J usage is TRBJ1-6; TRBD1 matches at 11 bases. V shed 0 bases, J shed 12 bases, and the junction held 4 bases outside the gene matches. The CDR3 has 15 residues. Germline V gene lookup returns CDR1 SGHTA and CDR2 FQGNSA.

J is TRBJ1-4 and V is TRBV5-6; D is undetermined. The ends were cut back, 0 bases at V and 6 bases at J, with 3 bases in the middle. CDR3 size: 12 residues. Germline V gene lookup returns CDR1 SGHDT and CDR2 YYEEEE. Here the CDR3 DNA reads TGTGCCAGCAGCTTGGTATATGAAAAACTGTTTTTT. It codes for CASSLVYEKLFF.

The table lists this clone with a count of one. The rearrangement joins TRBV6-5 to TRBJ1-2; D is undetermined. This CDR3 has 12 residues. Germline V lookup: CDR1 MNHEY, CDR2 SVGAGI. With 7 bases removed from V and 4 bases from J, the gap between germline ends came to 10 bases. The CDR3 is CASNEQFYGYTF. The CDR3, as DNA: TGTGCCAGCAACGAACAGTTCTATGGCTACACCTTC.

In DNA form, the CDR3 reads TGTGCCATCACCGGGACAGGGGGCGCCGGGGCCAACGTCCTGACTTTC. Translated: CAITGTGGAGANVLTF. The chain is built from TRBV10-3 and TRBJ2-6; the match to TRBD1 covers 12 bases. The germline gives CDR1 ENHRY, CDR2 SYGVKD. The trim removed 7 bases at V and 4 bases at J, leaving 5 bases unmatched. The CDR3 has 16 amino acids.

V gene TRBV2 combines with J gene TRBJ2-7; 10 bases align to TRBD2. This CDR3 is built from 14 residues. V was clipped by 3 bases and J by 6 bases; unmatched bases: 5. From germline, CDR1 is SNHLY and CDR2 FYNNEI. This CDR3 is CASSEGGLASEQYF. The CDR3, as DNA: TGTGCCAGCAGTGAGGGGGGACTAGCGAGCGAGCAGTACTTC.

This clone turned up a few times. J is TRBJ1-6 and V is TRBV19; D might be TRBD1 (6 bases). Trimming left V 6 bases short and J 6 bases short, with 9 bases between. The CDR3 extends over 13 amino acids. Per the germline V gene, CDR1 is LNHDA and CDR2 is SQIVND (reference sequence). Here the CDR3 reads CASRGQFNSPLHF. The CDR3 region has the DNA TGTGCCAGTAGAGGACAGTTTAATTCACCCCTCCACTTT. Based on the CDR3 plus reference TRBV19 and TRBJ1-6, the full variable domain is DGGITQSPKYLFRKEGQNVTLSCEQNLNHDAMYWYRQDPGQGLRLIYYSQIVNDFQKGDIAEGYSVSREKKESFPLTVTSAQKNPTAFYLCASRGQFNSPLHFGNGTRLTVT.

Of note for this clone: In the same sample, other DNA sequences code for this CDR3. CDR3 protein: CATSDPGTGDTGELFF. CDR3 sequence (DNA): TGTGCCACCAGTGACCCGGGGACAGGGGACACCGGGGAGCTGTTTTTT. V gene TRBV24-1 combines with J gene TRBJ2-2; 10 nucleotides agree with TRBD1. The germline CDR1 and CDR2 sequences are KGHDR and SFDVKD. Trimming took 4 bases from V and 3 from J; bases not matched to a gene: 4. This CDR3 has 16 residues.

V and J are TRBV6-6 and TRBJ1-1; possible D gene TRBD1, 6 bases. The V end was cut by 2 bases, the J end by 0 bases, with 7 bases between. Germline CDR1 MNHNY, CDR2 SVGAGI (reference sequence). CDR3 length: 14 amino acids. CDR3 coding DNA: TGTGCCAGCAGTTACGACAGGTTGAACACTGAAGCTTTCTTT. Residues: CASSYDRLNTEAFF.

This clone turned up a few times. For the CDR3, the DNA is TGTGCCAGTAGTCGATCAGAGGTTAATAACTATGGCTACACCTTC. It encodes CASSRSEVNNYGYTF. V gene TRBV19 combines with J gene TRBJ1-2; no definite D call. V was cut by 5 bases and J by 1 base, with 14 bases left in between. The CDR3 has 15 amino acids. The germline V gene has CDR1 LNHDA and CDR2 SQIVND (reference sequence).

The chain joins TRBV7-2 to TRBJ2-7; the match to TRBD1 covers 9 bases. V lost 1 base to trimming and J lost 0 bases; unmatched junction nucleotides: 1. Looked up from germline, CDR1 is SGHTA and CDR2 is FQGNSA. The CDR3 is 15 amino acids. The CDR3 nucleotides are TGTGCCAGCAGCTTAGTACAGGGGGCCTCCTACGAGCAGTACTTC. Protein product: CASSLVQGASYEQYF. Drawing the rest from reference TRBV7-2 and TRBJ2-7, the complete variable domain is GAGVSQSPSNKVTEKGKDVELRCDPISGHTALYWYRQSLGQGLEFLIYFQGNSAPDKSGLPSDRFSAERTGGSVSTLTIQRTQQEDSAVYLCASSLVQGASYEQYFGPGTRLTVT.

The table lists this clone with a count of one. The chain combines TRBV19 with TRBJ1-5; no clear D. With 3 bases removed from V and 5 bases from J, the gap between germline ends came to 11 bases. The length of the CDR3 is 14 residues. The germline CDR1 and CDR2 sequences are LNHDA and SQIVND (reference sequence). CDR3 loop: CASSIASYYQPQHF. In DNA form, the CDR3 reads TGTGCCAGTAGTATTGCGAGTTACTATCAGCCCCAGCATTTT.

The chain combines TRBV11-1 with TRBJ2-1, with 9 positions matching TRBD1. With 6 bases clipped from V and 4 bases from J, the junction kept 7 bases outside the gene matches. The CDR3 consists of 15 residues. Per germline, CDR1 SGHAT and CDR2 FQDESV (reference sequence). CDR3 coding DNA: TGTGCCAGCAGATTCGACAGGGGGACATACAATGAGCAGTTCTTC. It specifies CASRFDRGTYNEQFF.

This clone turned up a few times. The chain has TRBV28 and TRBJ1-2, with no clear D. The CDR3 consists of 14 residues. V was shortened by 0 bases and J by 4 bases, with 9 bases between the two germline ends. Germline V lookup: CDR1 MDHEN, CDR2 SYDVKM. The CDR3 loop is CASSLWRDSYGYTF. CDR3 DNA: TGTGCCAGCAGTTTATGGCGGGATTCCTATGGCTACACCTTC.

The V gene is TRBV24-1, the J gene TRBJ1-2; 7 positions agree with TRBD1. Germline loops: CDR1 KGHDR, CDR2 SFDVKD. J was trimmed by 5 bases and V by 2 bases; bases with no gene match: 4. The CDR3 has 14 residues. CDR3 residues: CATSDSTGVYGYTF. For the CDR3, the DNA is TGTGCCACCAGTGATTCAACAGGGGTGTATGGCTACACCTTC.

V is TRBV7-9 and J is TRBJ1-1; D is undetermined. Germline lookup yields CDR1 SEHNR and CDR2 FQNEAQ (reference sequence). This CDR3 contains 13 residues. The V gene lost 5 bases and the J gene lost 2 bases, with 9 bases spanning the gap. CDR3 bases: TGTGCCAGCAGCCCAACTACTAACACTGAAGCTTTCTTT. This encodes CASSPTTNTEAFF.

The V gene is TRBV12-3 or TRBV12-4, the J gene TRBJ1-2, with D unclear. This CDR3 is built from 13 residues. The V end was cut by 3 bases, the J end by 5 bases, with 10 bases between. The CDR3 loop is CASSFIQQYGYTF. The CDR3 DNA sequence: TGTGCCAGCAGTTTCATACAGCAATATGGCTACACCTTC.

This chain connects TRBV27 to TRBJ2-1; 10 bases are a match to TRBD2. CDR3 length equals 15 residues. With 3 bases clipped from V and 7 bases from J, the junction kept 6 bases outside the gene matches. CDR1 MNHEY and CDR2 SMNVEV come from the germline V gene (reference sequence). CDR3: CASSLGLAPGNEQFF. CDR3 bases: TGTGCCAGCAGTTTGGGACTAGCGCCAGGGAATGAGCAGTTCTTC.

This rearrangement joins TRBV5-1 to TRBJ2-7, with D perhaps matching TRBD2 (5 bases). Germline V gene lookup returns CDR1 SGHRS and CDR2 YFSETQ. V lost 1 base to trimming and J lost 6 bases, with 14 bases between them. The CDR3 loop spans 14 amino acids. CDR3 in amino acids: CASSLKGETIEQYF. The DNA for the CDR3 is TGCGCCAGCAGCTTGAAGGGTGAGACTATCGAGCAGTACTTC.

This chain connects TRBV19 to TRBJ1-5; D gene unclear. Germline CDR1 is LNHDA and CDR2 is SQIVND (reference sequence). Trimming left V 5 bases short and J 9 bases short, with 11 bases between. The CDR3 runs 12 residues. The CDR3 region has the DNA TGTGCCAGTAGTGCGGCTTCTGGGCCCCAGCATTTT. Its translation: CASSAASGPQHF.

The rearrangement links TRBV29-1 to TRBJ2-5; TRBD2 might be the D (5 bases). CDR3 length equals 15 residues. Germline lookup yields CDR1 SQVTM and CDR2 ANQGSEA. Trimming left V 7 bases short and J 1 base short, with 19 bases between. In DNA, the CDR3 is TGCAGCGCCCCCGGGTTTAAGGACTCCCAAGAGACCCAGTACTTC. Its translation is CSAPGFKDSQETQYF.